These T cell receptor beta chains were read from a single sample in a study of blood T cell repertoires in COVID-19. Some clones are missing from TCRdb's copy, which holds only in-frame ones; the method was immunoSEQ multiplex PCR. This sample has approximately 22,000 clones, with roughly 77% found just once. Sequencing was done on a sample of peripheral blood. The origin of the receptors is a woman aged 70-85 years with COVID-19, enrolled during active disease. CDR3s include the opening cysteine and the closing phenylalanine or tryptophan. D genes are given only for firm matches. Clone sizes are given selectively: once, few, many, or a class where the clone is expanded.

CDR3aa: CASSQDWTQPPGELFF
CDR3nt: TGTGCCAGCAGCCAGGACTGGACTCAACCACCCGGGGAGCTGTTTTTT
v_gene: TRBV7-9
len: 16
d_gene: -
abundance: -
j_gene: TRBJ2-2

CDR3aa: CASSLGQTINTEAFF
CDR3nt: TGCGCCAGCAGCTTAGGACAGACTATTAACACTGAAGCTTTCTTT
v_gene: TRBV5-1
len: 15
d_gene: -
abundance: once
j_gene: TRBJ1-1

CDR3aa: CASSFTGPRGNTIYF
CDR3nt: TGTGCCAGCAGTTTTACAGGCCCTCGCGGAAACACCATATATTTT
v_gene: TRBV5-6
len: 15
d_gene: -
abundance: -
j_gene: TRBJ1-3

CDR3aa: CASSDPSSPLHF
CDR3nt: TGTGCCAGCAGTGACCCTAGCTCACCCCTCCACTTT
v_gene: TRBV6-1
len: 12
d_gene: -
abundance: -
j_gene: TRBJ1-6

CDR3aa: CASSEQGQGKPQHF
CDR3nt: TGTGCCAGCAGCGAACAGGGGCAGGGGAAGCCCCAGCATTTT
v_gene: TRBV2
len: 14
d_gene: TRBD1
abundance: -
j_gene: TRBJ1-5

CDR3aa: CASSYSRVAEAFF
CDR3nt: TGTGCCAGCAGTTACTCGAGGGTGGCTGAAGCTTTCTTT
v_gene: TRBV6-6
len: 13
d_gene: -
abundance: few
j_gene: TRBJ1-1

CDR3aa: CASSSSGQAYYGYTF
CDR3nt: TGTGCCAGCAGCTCCTCCGGACAGGCTTACTATGGCTACACCTTC
v_gene: TRBV7-2
len: 15
d_gene: TRBD1
abundance: -
j_gene: TRBJ1-2

CDR3aa: CASSLSRGQGQPQHF
CDR3nt: TGTGCCAGCAGCTTAAGCAGGGGGCAAGGTCAGCCCCAGCATTTT
v_gene: TRBV5-5
len: 15
d_gene: TRBD1
abundance: -
j_gene: TRBJ1-5

CDR3aa: CASSYGPGLSYNEQFF
CDR3nt: TGTGCCAGCAGTTACGGTCCGGGACTTAGCTACAATGAGCAGTTCTTC
v_gene: TRBV6-2/TRBV6-3
len: 16
d_gene: -
abundance: -
j_gene: TRBJ2-1

CDR3aa: CASSQETASTDTQYF
CDR3nt: TGTGCCAGCAGCCAAGAGACAGCTAGCACAGATACGCAGTATTTT
v_gene: TRBV4-2
len: 15
d_gene: -
abundance: -
j_gene: TRBJ2-3

CDR3aa: CASSERRTYEQYF
CDR3nt: TGTGCCAGCAGTGAGCGGCGGACCTACGAGCAGTACTTC
v_gene: TRBV2
len: 13
d_gene: -
abundance: -
j_gene: TRBJ2-7

CDR3aa: CASSPSGLTDTQYF
CDR3nt: TGTGCCAGCAGCCCTAGCGGGCTCACAGATACGCAGTATTTT
v_gene: TRBV7-9
len: 14
d_gene: TRBD2
abundance: -
j_gene: TRBJ2-3

CDR3aa: CASSQELWGETQYF
CDR3nt: TGCGCCAGCAGCCAAGAACTATGGGGCGAGACCCAGTACTTC
v_gene: TRBV4-3
len: 14
d_gene: -
abundance: -
j_gene: TRBJ2-5

CDR3aa: CSASGPRGSNQPQHF
CDR3nt: TGCAGTGCTAGTGGGCCCCGGGGTAGCAATCAGCCCCAGCATTTT
v_gene: TRBV20-1
len: 15
d_gene: -
abundance: few
j_gene: TRBJ1-5

CDR3aa: CASSLETGLNTEAFF
CDR3nt: TGCGCCAGCAGCTTGGAGACAGGATTGAACACTGAAGCTTTCTTT
v_gene: TRBV5-1
len: 15
d_gene: -
abundance: -
j_gene: TRBJ1-1

CDR3aa: CASSSRGSEAFF
CDR3nt: TGTGCCAGCAGTTCCAGGGGATCTGAAGCTTTCTTT
v_gene: TRBV2
len: 12
d_gene: -
abundance: -
j_gene: TRBJ1-1

CDR3aa: CASSLRPGGASGYGYTF
CDR3nt: TGTGCCAGCAGCCTGAGGCCAGGGGGCGCCTCGGGCTATGGCTACACCTTC
v_gene: TRBV5-5
len: 17
d_gene: TRBD1
abundance: -
j_gene: TRBJ1-2

CDR3aa: CASSLWGRNTEAFF
CDR3nt: TGTGCCAGCAGTTTATGGGGGCGGAACACTGAAGCTTTCTTT
v_gene: TRBV27
len: 14
d_gene: -
abundance: -
j_gene: TRBJ1-1

CDR3aa: CAISSLTYEQYF
CDR3nt: TGTGCCATCAGTAGTCTAACCTACGAGCAGTACTTC
v_gene: TRBV10-3
len: 12
d_gene: -
abundance: -
j_gene: TRBJ2-7

CDR3aa: CASSPEPDTSNYGYTF
CDR3nt: TGTGCCAGCAGCCCCGAACCTGACACTTCTAACTATGGCTACACCTTC
v_gene: TRBV4-2
len: 16
d_gene: -
abundance: -
j_gene: TRBJ1-2

CDR3aa: CASTITLNNEQFF
CDR3nt: TGTGCCAGCACCATAACCCTAAACAATGAGCAGTTCTTC
v_gene: TRBV7-2
len: 13
d_gene: -
abundance: -
j_gene: TRBJ2-1

CDR3aa: CASSQEGSGNQPQHF
CDR3nt: TGCGCCAGCAGCCAAGAAGGAAGCGGCAATCAGCCCCAGCATTTT
v_gene: TRBV4-1
len: 15
d_gene: -
abundance: -
j_gene: TRBJ1-5

CDR3aa: CASSVDVRGDTQYF
CDR3nt: TGTGCCAGCAGCGTAGATGTCCGGGGAGATACGCAGTATTTT
v_gene: TRBV9
len: 14
d_gene: -
abundance: -
j_gene: TRBJ2-3

CDR3aa: CASSKDYVGYGYTF
CDR3nt: TGTGCCAGTAGTAAGGACTATGTGGGCTATGGCTACACCTTC
v_gene: TRBV19
len: 14
d_gene: -
abundance: -
j_gene: TRBJ1-2

CDR3aa: CASSPSGQGASETQYF
CDR3nt: TGTGCCAGCAGTCCCTCAGGGCAGGGGGCGTCAGAGACCCAGTACTTC
v_gene: TRBV28
len: 16
d_gene: TRBD1
abundance: -
j_gene: TRBJ2-5

CDR3aa: CSVLPGSANTEAFF
CDR3nt: TGCAGCGTCCTCCCGGGGTCGGCGAACACTGAAGCTTTCTTT
v_gene: TRBV29-1
len: 14
d_gene: -
abundance: -
j_gene: TRBJ1-1

CDR3aa: CASSYGYRAVNGYTF
CDR3nt: TGTGCCAGCAGTTACGGTTACAGGGCGGTAAATGGCTACACCTTC
v_gene: TRBV6-5
len: 15
d_gene: -
abundance: -
j_gene: TRBJ1-2

CDR3aa: CASRYLSTDTQYF
CDR3nt: TGCGCCAGCAGATACCTAAGCACAGATACGCAGTATTTT
v_gene: TRBV5-1
len: 13
d_gene: -
abundance: -
j_gene: TRBJ2-3

CDR3aa: CASSTMAPGRGSYEQYF
CDR3nt: TGTGCCAGTAGTACTATGGCTCCGGGGCGGGGCTCCTACGAGCAGTACTTC
v_gene: TRBV19
len: 17
d_gene: -
abundance: -
j_gene: TRBJ2-7

CDR3aa: CASSEAGTSGVMAGELFF
CDR3nt: TGTGCCAGCAGTGAAGCGGGGACTAGCGGGGTTATGGCCGGGGAGCTGTTTTTT
v_gene: TRBV6-1
len: 18
d_gene: TRBD2
abundance: -
j_gene: TRBJ2-2

CDR3aa: CASSPDRIYNSPLHF
CDR3nt: TGCGCCAGCAGCCCGGACAGGATTTATAATTCACCCCTCCACTTT
v_gene: TRBV5-1
len: 15
d_gene: TRBD1
abundance: -
j_gene: TRBJ1-6

CDR3aa: CSASVALSNEKLFF
CDR3nt: TGCAGTGCTAGTGTGGCCTTATCTAATGAAAAACTGTTTTTT
v_gene: TRBV20-1
len: 14
d_gene: -
abundance: -
j_gene: TRBJ1-4

CDR3aa: CASSYGPGLSQPQHF
CDR3nt: TGTGCCAGCAGTTACGGGCCAGGGCTTAGTCAGCCCCAGCATTTT
v_gene: TRBV6-5
len: 15
d_gene: -
abundance: -
j_gene: TRBJ1-5

CDR3aa: CANSGGTGPYEQYF
CDR3nt: TGCGCCAACAGTGGGGGGACAGGGCCCTACGAGCAGTACTTC
v_gene: TRBV10-1
len: 14
d_gene: TRBD1
abundance: -
j_gene: TRBJ2-7

CDR3aa: CASSLAGGGKNIQYF
CDR3nt: TGTGCCAGCAGTCTAGCGGGGGGCGGGAAAAACATTCAGTACTTC
v_gene: TRBV2
len: 15
d_gene: TRBD2
abundance: -
j_gene: TRBJ2-4

CDR3aa: CASSLAGGIGQGVAYEQYF
CDR3nt: TGTGCCAGCAGCTTAGCGGGAGGGATTGGACAGGGGGTCGCCTACGAGCAGTACTTC
v_gene: TRBV7-2
len: 19
d_gene: TRBD1
abundance: -
j_gene: TRBJ2-7

CDR3aa: CASSLSTGATEAFF
CDR3nt: TGTGCCAGCAGCTTAAGCACAGGGGCCACTGAAGCTTTCTTT
v_gene: TRBV11-2
len: 14
d_gene: TRBD1
abundance: -
j_gene: TRBJ1-1

CDR3aa: CASSYEARATGELFF
CDR3nt: TGTGCCAGCAGTTATGAGGCCAGGGCGACCGGGGAGCTGTTTTTT
v_gene: TRBV6-2/TRBV6-3
len: 15
d_gene: -
abundance: few
j_gene: TRBJ2-2

CDR3aa: CASTQEGRQGSPLHF
CDR3nt: TGTGCCAGCACCCAGGAGGGAAGACAAGGTTCACCCCTCCACTTT
v_gene: TRBV2
len: 15
d_gene: -
abundance: once
j_gene: TRBJ1-6

CDR3aa: CASSAGTGSTGELFF
CDR3nt: TGTGCCAGCAGCGCAGGGACAGGCAGCACCGGGGAGCTGTTTTTT
v_gene: TRBV5-5
len: 15
d_gene: TRBD1
abundance: -
j_gene: TRBJ2-2

CDR3aa: CSASGVSGRLETQYF
CDR3nt: TGCAGTGCTAGTGGGGTTAGCGGGAGGCTGGAGACCCAGTACTTC
v_gene: TRBV20-1
len: 15
d_gene: TRBD2
abundance: -
j_gene: TRBJ2-5